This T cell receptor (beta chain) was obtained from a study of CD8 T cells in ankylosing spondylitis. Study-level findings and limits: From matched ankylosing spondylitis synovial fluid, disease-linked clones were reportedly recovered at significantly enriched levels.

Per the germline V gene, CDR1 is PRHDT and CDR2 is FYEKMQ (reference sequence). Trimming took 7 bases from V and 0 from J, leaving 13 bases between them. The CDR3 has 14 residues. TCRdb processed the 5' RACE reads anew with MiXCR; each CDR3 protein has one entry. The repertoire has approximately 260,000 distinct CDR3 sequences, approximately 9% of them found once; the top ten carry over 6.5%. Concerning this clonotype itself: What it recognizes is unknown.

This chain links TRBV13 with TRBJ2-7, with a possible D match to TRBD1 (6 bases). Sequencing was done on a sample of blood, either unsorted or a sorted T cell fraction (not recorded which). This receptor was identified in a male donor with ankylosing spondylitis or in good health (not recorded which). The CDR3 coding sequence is TGTGCCAGCACCCCGTTACAGGGCTCCTACGAGCAGTACTTC. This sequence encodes CASTPLQGSYEQYF.